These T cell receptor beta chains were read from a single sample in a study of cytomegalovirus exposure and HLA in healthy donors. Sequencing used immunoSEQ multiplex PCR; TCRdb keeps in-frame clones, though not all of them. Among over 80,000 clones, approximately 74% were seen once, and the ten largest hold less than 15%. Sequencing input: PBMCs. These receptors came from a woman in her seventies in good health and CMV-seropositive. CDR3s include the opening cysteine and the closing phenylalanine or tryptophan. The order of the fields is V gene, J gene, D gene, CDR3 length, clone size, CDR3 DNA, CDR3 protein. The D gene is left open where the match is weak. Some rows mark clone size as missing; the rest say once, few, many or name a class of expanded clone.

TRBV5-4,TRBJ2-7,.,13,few,TGTGCCAGCAGCCGGCAGGGGTCCAACGAGCAGTACTTC,CASSRQGSNEQYF
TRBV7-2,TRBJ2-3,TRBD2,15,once,TGTGCCAGCAGCTTACTAGCGGGGGGGAAAGATACGCAGTATTTT,CASSLLAGGKDTQYF
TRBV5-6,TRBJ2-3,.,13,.,TGTGCCAGCAGCGGACAGTTCACAGATACGCAGTATTTT,CASSGQFTDTQYF
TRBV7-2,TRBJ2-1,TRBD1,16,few,TGTGCCAGCAGACCCCCCGGGACAGGGGTATACAATGAGCAGTTCTTC,CASRPPGTGVYNEQFF
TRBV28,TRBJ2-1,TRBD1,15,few,TGTGCCAGCAGTCAAACAGGGGTTTCCTACAATGAGCAGTTCTTC,CASSQTGVSYNEQFF
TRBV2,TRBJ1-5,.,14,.,TGTGCCAGCAGTGAAGGGGTAGACAGTCGGCCCCAGCATTTT,CASSEGVDSRPQHF
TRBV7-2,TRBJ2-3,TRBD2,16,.,TGTGCCAGCACCCCCGACGAGGCGGGGGGAAAAAGTACGCAGTATTTT,CASTPDEAGGKSTQYF
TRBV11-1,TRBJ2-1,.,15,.,TGTGCCAGCAGCTTAGCACTGGAGGCGGGCAATGAGCAGTTCTTC,CASSLALEAGNEQFF
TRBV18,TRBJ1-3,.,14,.,TGTGCCAGCTCACCTCCGGTCCCTGGAAACACCATATATTTT,CASSPPVPGNTIYF
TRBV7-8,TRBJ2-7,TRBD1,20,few,TGTGCCAGCAGCCGGACTTGGGACAGCGAGGCTAAGACAAGCTCCTACGAGCAGTACTTC,CASSRTWDSEAKTSSYEQYF
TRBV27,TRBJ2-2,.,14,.,TGTGCCAGCACACCTTTCCGGTTTCACGGGGAGCTGTTTTTT,CASTPFRFHGELFF
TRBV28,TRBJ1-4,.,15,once,TGTGCCAGCAGTTCCCGGGGGGGAAGAAATGAAAAACTGTTTTTT,CASSSRGGRNEKLFF
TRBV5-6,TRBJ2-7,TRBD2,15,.,TGTGCCAGCAGCTTGGTGGCTAGCGGGAGTGACGAGCAGTACTTC,CASSLVASGSDEQYF
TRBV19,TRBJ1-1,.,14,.,TGTGCCAGTACCCGGCTGGAGGGGTTAACTGAAGCTTTCTTT,CASTRLEGLTEAFF
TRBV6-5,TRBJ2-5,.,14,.,TGTGCCAGCAGTTACTCGACTCTATCGGAGACCCAGTACTTC,CASSYSTLSETQYF
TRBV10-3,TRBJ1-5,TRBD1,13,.,TGTGCCTCCCGGGACAGCAATAATCAGCCCCAGCATTTT,CASRDSNNQPQHF
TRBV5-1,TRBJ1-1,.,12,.,TGCGCCAGCAGCACGCAGGGCACTGAAGCTTTCTTT,CASSTQGTEAFF
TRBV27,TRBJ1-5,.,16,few,TGTGCCAGCAGTTTATCCCTCGGGGAAGTTGGTCAGCCCCAGCATTTT,CASSLSLGEVGQPQHF
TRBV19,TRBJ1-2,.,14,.,TGTGCCAGTAGCTACGGGACTGTTAACTATGGCTACACCTTC,CASSYGTVNYGYTF
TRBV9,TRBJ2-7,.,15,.,TGTGCCAGCAGCGTAGCTGGGCTTGAATCTGGGGAGCAGTACTTC,CASSVAGLESGEQYF
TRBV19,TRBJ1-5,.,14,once,TGTGCCAGTAGAGGATGGACAGGCAATCAGCCCCAGCATTTT,CASRGWTGNQPQHF
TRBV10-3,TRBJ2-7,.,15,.,TGTGCCATCAGTGAAGGACTGCGAAGCTCCTACGAGCAGTACTTC,CAISEGLRSSYEQYF
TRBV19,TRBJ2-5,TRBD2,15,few,TGTGCCAGTACCGGTACACTAGCGGGGCAAGAGACCCAGTACTTC,CASTGTLAGQETQYF
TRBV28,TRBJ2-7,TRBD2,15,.,TGTGCCAGCAGTGGACTAGCGGGAGTTTTCGACGAGCAGTACTTC,CASSGLAGVFDEQYF
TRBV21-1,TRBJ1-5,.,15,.,TGTGCCAGCAGCAAAGCTACCCAGGTTATACAGCCCCAGCATTTT,CASSKATQVIQPQHF
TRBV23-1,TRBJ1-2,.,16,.,TGCGCCAGCAGTCAATCGTTTGCGGGACTAAGGTATGGCTACACCTTC,CASSQSFAGLRYGYTF
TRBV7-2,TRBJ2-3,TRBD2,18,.,TGTGCCAGCAGCTTAACGCCGCTAGCGGGGGGGCTCACAGATACGCAGTATTTT,CASSLTPLAGGLTDTQYF
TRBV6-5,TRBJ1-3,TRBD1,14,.,TGTGCCAGCACTCAGGGGGGCTCTGGAAACACCATATATTTT,CASTQGGSGNTIYF
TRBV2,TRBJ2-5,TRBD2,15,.,TGTGCCAGCACCGGGGGGGGCCCCACGCAAGAGACCCAGTACTTC,CASTGGGPTQETQYF
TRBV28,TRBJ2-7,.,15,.,TGTGCCAGCAGTTTTCGGGGGGCGTTACTCTACGAGCAGTACTTC,CASSFRGALLYEQYF
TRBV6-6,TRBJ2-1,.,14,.,TGTGCCAGCAGTTACAGTGCCCGGAGCAATGAGCAGTTCTTC,CASSYSARSNEQFF
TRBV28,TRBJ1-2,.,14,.,TGTGCCAGCAGCGCCACCACAGGGAACTATGGCTACACCTTC,CASSATTGNYGYTF
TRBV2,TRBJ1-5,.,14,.,TGTGCCAGCAAGGAGGGTTATAGCAATCAGCCCCAGCATTTT,CASKEGYSNQPQHF
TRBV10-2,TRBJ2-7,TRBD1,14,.,TGCGCCAGCAGTGAGCCGGACAGGTTCTACGAGCAGTACTTC,CASSEPDRFYEQYF